This T cell receptor beta chain was retrieved from a study of prognosis after radiotherapy for stage I lung cancer. General observations from the study: A difference in TRBV and TRBJ gene usage was reportedly seen between patients with and without metastases. The number of unique TCR clones went down after stereotactic body radiation therapy, with a median of roughly 10,000 versus 7,000.

CDR1 is SGHTA and CDR2 is FQGTGA in the germline V gene. CDR3 length equals 9 residues. Between the trimmed V and J ends, which lost 11 bases and 2 bases, there was a span of 4 bases. A word on this clonotype: Its specificity is unknown.

From genomic DNA, TCR beta CDR3 was amplified by two-round multiplex PCR. Amplification in first-round PCR relied on primers specific to each TRBV and TRBJ gene. TCRdb reanalysed the multiplex PCR reads using MiXCR and keeps one entry per CDR3 protein. Counted here are 12,000 or so distinct CDR3 sequences, around a third occurring once; the ten biggest clones make up roughly 50%. The chain recombines TRBV7-3 with TRBJ2-7; unclear D gene. The specimen comprised PBMCs, sampled before or after stereotactic body radiation therapy (not recorded which). The source of this sequence is a donor aged 50 or older with non-small cell lung cancer. The chain's CDR3 is CAGAYEQYF. As DNA, the CDR3 is TGTGCCGGGGCCTACGAGCAGTACTTC. Looking up the rest from reference TRBV7-3 and TRBJ2-7 gives the full variable domain: GAGVSQTPSNKVTEKGKYVELRCDPISGHTALYWYRQSLGQGPEFLIYFQGTGAADDSGLPNDRFFAVRPEGSVSTLKIQRTERGDSAVYLCAGAYEQYFGPGTRLTVT.